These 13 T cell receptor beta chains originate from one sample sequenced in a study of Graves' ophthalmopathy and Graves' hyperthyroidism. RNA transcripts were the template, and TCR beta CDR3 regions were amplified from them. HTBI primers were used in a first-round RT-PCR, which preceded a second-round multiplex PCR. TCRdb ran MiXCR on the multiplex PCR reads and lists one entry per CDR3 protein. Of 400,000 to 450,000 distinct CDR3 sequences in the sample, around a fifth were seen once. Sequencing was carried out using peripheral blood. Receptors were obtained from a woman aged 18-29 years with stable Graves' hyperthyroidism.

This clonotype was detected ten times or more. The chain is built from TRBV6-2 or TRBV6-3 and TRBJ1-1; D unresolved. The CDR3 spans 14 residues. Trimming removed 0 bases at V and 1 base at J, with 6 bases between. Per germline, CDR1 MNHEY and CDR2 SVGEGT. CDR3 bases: TGTGCCAGCAGTTACTCAGGGAAGAACACTGAAGCTTTCTTT. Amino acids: CASSYSGKNTEAFF.

This CDR3 is CSARVWGRKGASPLHF. CDR3 DNA: TGCAGTGCTAGAGTTTGGGGCAGGAAAGGAGCTTCACCCCTCCACTTT. The chain recombines TRBV20-1 with TRBJ1-6, with a tentative D call TRBD1 (5 bases). Germline-derived CDR1 and CDR2 are DFQATT and SNEGSKA (reference sequence). This CDR3 has 16 residues. V lost 1 base and J lost 9, with 19 bases in between.

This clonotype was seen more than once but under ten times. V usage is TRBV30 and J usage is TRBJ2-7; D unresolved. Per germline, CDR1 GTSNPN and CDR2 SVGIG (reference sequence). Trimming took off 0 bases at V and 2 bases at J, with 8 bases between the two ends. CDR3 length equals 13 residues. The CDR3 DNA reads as TGTGCCTGGAGTGTAGTTCCCCCCTACGAGCAGTACTTC. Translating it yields CAWSVVPPYEQYF. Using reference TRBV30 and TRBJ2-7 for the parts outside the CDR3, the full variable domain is SQTIHQWPATLVQPVGSPLSLECTVEGTSNPNLYWYRQAAGRGLQLLFYSVGIGQISSEVPQNLSASRPQDRQFILSSKKLLLSDSGFYLCAWSVVPPYEQYFGPGTRLTVT.

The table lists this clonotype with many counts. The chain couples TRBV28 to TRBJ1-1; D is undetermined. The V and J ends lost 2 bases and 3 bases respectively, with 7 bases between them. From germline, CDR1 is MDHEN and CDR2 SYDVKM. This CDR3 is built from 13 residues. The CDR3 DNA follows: TGTGCCAGCAGTTTACTGACTTACACTGAAGCTTTCTTT. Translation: CASSLLTYTEAFF.

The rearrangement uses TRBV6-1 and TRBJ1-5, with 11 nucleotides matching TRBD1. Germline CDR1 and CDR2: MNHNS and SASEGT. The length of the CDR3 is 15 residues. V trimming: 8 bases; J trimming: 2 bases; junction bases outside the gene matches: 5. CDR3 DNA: TGTGCCAGCCGGACAGGGGGCTTGGGCAATCAGCCCCAGCATTTT. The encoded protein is CASRTGGLGNQPQHF.

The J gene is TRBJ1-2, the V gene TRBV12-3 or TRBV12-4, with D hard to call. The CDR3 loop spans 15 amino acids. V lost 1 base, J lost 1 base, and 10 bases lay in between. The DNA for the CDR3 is TGTGCCAGCAGTTTAGAGGTGGGAGTTAACTATGGCTACACCTTC. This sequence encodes CASSLEVGVNYGYTF.

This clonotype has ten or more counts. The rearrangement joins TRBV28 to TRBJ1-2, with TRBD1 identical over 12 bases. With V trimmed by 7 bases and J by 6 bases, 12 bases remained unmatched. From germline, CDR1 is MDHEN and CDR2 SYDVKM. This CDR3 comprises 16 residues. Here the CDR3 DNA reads TGTGCCAGCAACCCTTTAGGGACAGGGGGCCGCGATGGCTACACCTTC. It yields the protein CASNPLGTGGRDGYTF.

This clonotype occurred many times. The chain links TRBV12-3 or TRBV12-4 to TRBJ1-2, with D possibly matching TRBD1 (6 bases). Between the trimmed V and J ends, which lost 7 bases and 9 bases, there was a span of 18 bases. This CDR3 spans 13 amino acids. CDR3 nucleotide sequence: TGTGCCAGCACCGAGTGGGGCAGGGGTAGCTACACCTTC. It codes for CASTEWGRGSYTF.

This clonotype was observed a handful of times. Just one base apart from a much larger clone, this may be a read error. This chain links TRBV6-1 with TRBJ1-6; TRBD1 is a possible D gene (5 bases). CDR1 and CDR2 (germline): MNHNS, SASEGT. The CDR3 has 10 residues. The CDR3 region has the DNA TGTGCCAGGCAGGGTTCACACCTCCACTTT. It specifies CARQGSHLHF.

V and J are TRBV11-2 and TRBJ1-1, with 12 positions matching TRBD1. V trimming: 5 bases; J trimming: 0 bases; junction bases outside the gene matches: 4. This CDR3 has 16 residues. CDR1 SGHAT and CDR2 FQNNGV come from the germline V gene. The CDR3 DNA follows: TGTGCCAGCAGCCCAGGGGACAGGGGGCTGAACACTGAAGCTTTCTTT. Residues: CASSPGDRGLNTEAFF.

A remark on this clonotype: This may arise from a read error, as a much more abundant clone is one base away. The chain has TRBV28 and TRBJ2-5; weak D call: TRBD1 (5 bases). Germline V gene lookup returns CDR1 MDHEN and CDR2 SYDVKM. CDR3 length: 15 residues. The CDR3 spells CASSFLGPTQEIQYF. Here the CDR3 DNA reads TGTGCCAGCAGTTTTCTGGGGCCGACCCAAGAGATCCAGTACTTC.

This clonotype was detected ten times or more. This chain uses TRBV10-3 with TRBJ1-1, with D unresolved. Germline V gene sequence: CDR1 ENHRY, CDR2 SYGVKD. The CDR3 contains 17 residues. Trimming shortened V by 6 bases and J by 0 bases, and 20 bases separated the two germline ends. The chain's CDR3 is CAIRPSRETLMNTEAFF. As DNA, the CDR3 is TGTGCCATCAGGCCTAGTAGGGAGACGCTTATGAACACTGAAGCTTTCTTT.

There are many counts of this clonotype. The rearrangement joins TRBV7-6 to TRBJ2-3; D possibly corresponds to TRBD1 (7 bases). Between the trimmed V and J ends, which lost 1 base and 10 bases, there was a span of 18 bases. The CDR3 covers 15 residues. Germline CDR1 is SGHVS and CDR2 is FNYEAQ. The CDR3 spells CASSLDHTGEEAQYF. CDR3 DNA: TGTGCCAGCAGCTTAGACCACACAGGGGAGGAGGCGCAGTATTTT.